The clone carrying this T cell receptor (beta chain) was seen a single time. Unmatched junction bases numbered 6, after V lost 5 bases and J lost 2 bases. Germline CDR1 is SGHDT and CDR2 is YYEEEE. The CDR3 loop spans 15 amino acids. These data are taken from a study of technical replicates of blood from a handful of donors. Some clones are missing from TCRdb's copy, which holds only in-frame ones; the method was immunoSEQ multiplex PCR. The sample shows tens of thousands of clones, about 97% of them seen only once. The chain employs TRBV5-6 and TRBJ2-7; the match to TRBD2 covers 11 bases. This receptor was identified in a human donor in good health. The sample taken for sequencing was T cells isolated from PBMCs. The CDR3 sequence: CASSSLAGGAYEQYF. DNA of the CDR3: TGTGCCAGCAGTTCCCTAGCGGGAGGCGCCTACGAGCAGTACTTC. Drawing the rest from reference TRBV5-6 and TRBJ2-7, the complete variable domain is DAGVTQSPTHLIKTRGQQVTLRCSPKSGHDTVSWYQQALGQGPQFIFQYYEEEERQRGNFPDRFSGHQFPNYSSELNVNALLLGDSALYLCASSSLAGGAYEQYFGPGTRLTVT.